Listed below are T cell receptor beta chains from one sample, sequenced in a study of cytomegalovirus exposure and HLA in healthy donors. Assay used: immunoSEQ multiplex PCR; TCRdb lists only in-frame clones, some missing. Among about 130,000 clones, 82% were seen once, and the ten largest hold about 8.6%. Sequencing was performed on PBMCs. The receptors come from a woman between 50 and 59 years old in good health and CMV-seropositive. Both conserved end residues are part of each CDR3. Each record gives: J gene, clone size, V gene, D gene, CDR3 DNA, CDR3 protein. D genes are given only for firm matches. Not every row has a clone size; where given, it reads once, few, many or a size class.

>TRBJ2-3|.|TRBV7-3|.
TGTGCCAGCAGCTTAGGGCTGATAGATACGCAGTATTTT
CASSLGLIDTQYF
>TRBJ1-1|few|TRBV28|.
TGTGCCAGCAGCCTCAGGGACACTGAAGCTTTCTTT
CASSLRDTEAFF
>TRBJ2-3|.|TRBV13|TRBD2
TGTGCCAGCAGCCCCCTGGGGCTAGCGGGGGTAGATACGCAGTATTTT
CASSPLGLAGVDTQYF
>TRBJ1-2|.|TRBV28|TRBD1
TGTGCCAGCAGCCCACAGGGGAGCTATGGCTACACCTTC
CASSPQGSYGYTF
>TRBJ2-1|.|TRBV28|.
TGTGCCAGCAGTTTACGTGGGGGCGGAGACAATGAGCAGTTCTTC
CASSLRGGGDNEQFF
>TRBJ2-7|.|TRBV15|.
TGTGCCACCAGCAGAAGCTTTGCGACAGCTTCCTACGAGCAGTACTTC
CATSRSFATASYEQYF
>TRBJ2-5|.|TRBV6-5|TRBD2
TGTGCCAGTGGGACTAGCGGAGAGACCCAGTACTTC
CASGTSGETQYF
>TRBJ2-5|.|TRBV28|TRBD2
TGTGCCAGCAAGCCCTGGACTAGCGGGAATTGGGCAGAGGAGACCCAGTACTTC
CASKPWTSGNWAEETQYF
>TRBJ2-5|.|TRBV27|.
TGTGCCAGCAGTTTATATCCCAGTGATCGGACCCAGTACTTC
CASSLYPSDRTQYF
>TRBJ2-1|few|TRBV11-3|TRBD1
TGTGCCAGCAGCTCGGGACAGGGATACTACAATGAGCAGTTCTTC
CASSSGQGYYNEQFF
>TRBJ1-1|.|TRBV5-1|.
TGCGCCAGCAGCCCCTTGGCGGGAACTGAAGCTTTCTTT
CASSPLAGTEAFF
>TRBJ2-7|.|TRBV5-1|TRBD2
TGCGCCAGCAGCTTGGGACTAGCGGGCTTCTCCTACGAGCAGTACTTC
CASSLGLAGFSYEQYF
>TRBJ1-4|.|TRBV15|.
TGTGCCACCAGCAGAGATCGCGGTGAAAAACTGTTTTTT
CATSRDRGEKLFF
>TRBJ2-7|.|TRBV5-1|.
TGCGCCAGCAGCCCCGGGACTTCAAGCTCCTACGAGCAGTACTTC
CASSPGTSSSYEQYF
>TRBJ2-5|.|TRBV5-1|.
TGCGCCAGCAGCTTGGCTTCTCATCCCCAGGAGACCCAGTACTTC
CASSLASHPQETQYF
>TRBJ2-3|few|TRBV5-4|TRBD2
TGTGCCAGCAGCTTGATTCGGGGGGGAGATAGCACAGATACGCAGTATTTT
CASSLIRGGDSTDTQYF
>TRBJ1-2|.|TRBV14|.
TGTGCCAGCAGCCAAGAAATCCAGGGGAATATCTATGGCTACACCTTC
CASSQEIQGNIYGYTF
>TRBJ2-2|.|TRBV9|.
TGTGCCAGCAGCTGGCAGGGCAACACCGGGGAGCTGTTTTTT
CASSWQGNTGELFF
>TRBJ1-5|once|TRBV30|.
TGTGCCTGTTCCTCGGGAAGAGGTCAGCCCCAGCATTTT
CACSSGRGQPQHF
>TRBJ1-5|.|TRBV19|.
TGTGCCAGTAGTATCACAGGGAGCAATCAGCCCCAGCATTTT
CASSITGSNQPQHF
>TRBJ2-3|.|TRBV7-9|TRBD2
TGTGCCAGCAGCTTAGTGGCTAGCGGGGGAACAGATACGCAGTATTTT
CASSLVASGGTDTQYF
>TRBJ2-7|.|TRBV4-1|.
TGCGCCAGCAGCCCCGCGGGGTCCACCTACGAGCAGTACTTC
CASSPAGSTYEQYF
>TRBJ1-5|.|TRBV2|.
TGTGCCAGCAGTGAGGAGAGGCGGCCCGGCAATCAGCCCCAGCATTTT
CASSEERRPGNQPQHF
>TRBJ1-3|.|TRBV7-3|.
TGTGCCAGCAGCTTAAGCGGGGGTCCTGGAAACACCATATATTTT
CASSLSGGPGNTIYF
>TRBJ2-7|.|TRBV27|TRBD1
TGTGCCAGCAGTTCCTCGACAGGGGAGGTATGGTACGAGCAGTACTTC
CASSSSTGEVWYEQYF
>TRBJ2-1|few|TRBV28|TRBD2
TGTGCCAGCAGTCGACTAGCGGGGGGGTACAATGAGCAGTTCTTC
CASSRLAGGYNEQFF
>TRBJ2-1|.|TRBV6-1|.
TGTGCCAGCAGTGACTGGACAGAATACAATGAGCAGTTCTTC
CASSDWTEYNEQFF
>TRBJ1-2|once|TRBV7-3|TRBD1
TGTGCCAGCAGCTTATACCCAGGGGGGTATGATGGCTACACCTTC
CASSLYPGGYDGYTF